One and the same sample provided the 6 T cell receptor beta chains below, sequenced in a study of blood T cell repertoires in COVID-19. Clones were read by immunoSEQ multiplex PCR, and TCRdb kept only the in-frame ones, dropping some. The table includes about 140,000 clones, about 87% detected once. Specimen: peripheral blood. All receptors come from a middle-aged woman with acute or convalescent COVID-19.

The chain links TRBV5-4 to TRBJ2-3; a possible D gene is TRBD2 (7 bases). V shed 1 base and J shed 6 bases, with 15 bases lying between them. Per the germline V gene, CDR1 is SGHNT and CDR2 is YYREEE (reference sequence). CDR3 length: 15 amino acids. CDR3 sequence: CASSLIGGAGDTQYF. In DNA, the CDR3 is TGTGCCAGCAGCTTGATAGGGGGGGCAGGCGATACGCAGTATTTT.

The chain has TRBV5-1 and TRBJ2-5; tentatively, D is TRBD2 (5 bases). The CDR3 is 14 amino acids. Germline V gene lookup returns CDR1 SGHRS and CDR2 YFSETQ. Trimming took off 0 bases at V and 3 bases at J, with 9 bases between the two ends. CDR3 nucleotides: TGCGCCAGCAGCTTGGGTTTCGGGGAAGAGACCCAGTACTTC. This gives the protein CASSLGFGEETQYF.

The CDR3 region has the DNA TGCAGCGTTGAGCGGGTCGGGAGCAATGAGCAGTTCTTC. Its translation: CSVERVGSNEQFF. The chain carries TRBV29-1 and TRBJ2-1, with D perhaps TRBD2 (6 bases). Between the trimmed V and J ends, which lost 3 bases and 6 bases, there was a span of 12 bases. CDR1 SQVTM and CDR2 ANQGSEA come from the germline V gene. This CDR3 comprises 13 residues.

This chain uses TRBV9 with TRBJ1-4, with 7 nucleotides matching TRBD1. Germline lookup yields CDR1 SGDLS and CDR2 YYNGEE. The CDR3 has 15 residues. With V trimmed by 4 bases and J by 4 bases, 7 bases remained unmatched. The DNA for the CDR3 is TGTGCCAGCAGCCCAGGGACAGTTGGTAATGAAAAACTGTTTTTT. This encodes CASSPGTVGNEKLFF.

V gene TRBV5-8 combines with J gene TRBJ2-3; 8 bases fit TRBD2. This CDR3 is built from 16 residues. Trimming took 0 bases from V and 2 from J; bases not matched to a gene: 5. CDR1 and CDR2 (germline): SGHTS, YDEGEE. CDR3: CASSLAGTSATDTQYF. The CDR3 region has the DNA TGTGCCAGCAGCTTGGCCGGGACTAGTGCCACAGATACGCAGTATTTT.

This chain links TRBV5-6 with TRBJ1-5, with D unclear. The V end was cut by 2 bases, the J end by 2 bases, with 17 bases between. The CDR3 totals 17 residues. Germline values: CDR1 SGHDT, CDR2 YYEEEE. The CDR3 sequence is CASSLRRLSSGNQPQHF. The DNA of the CDR3 is TGTGCCAGCAGCTTAAGGCGGCTTTCCTCCGGCAATCAGCCCCAGCATTTT.